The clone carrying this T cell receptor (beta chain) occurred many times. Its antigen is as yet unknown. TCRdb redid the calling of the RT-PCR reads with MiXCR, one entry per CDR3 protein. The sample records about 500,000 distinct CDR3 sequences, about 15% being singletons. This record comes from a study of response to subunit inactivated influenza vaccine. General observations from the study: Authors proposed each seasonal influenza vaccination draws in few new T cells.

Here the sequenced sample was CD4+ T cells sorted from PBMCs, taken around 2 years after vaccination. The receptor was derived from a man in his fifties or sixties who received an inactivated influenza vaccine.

The CDR3: CASSSPGQGYEQYF. CDR3 in DNA: TGTGCCAGCAGTTCACCGGGACAGGGGTACGAGCAGTACTTC. The chain couples TRBV28 to TRBJ2-7; 10 bases agree with TRBD1. Germline trimming cut 4 bases from V and 4 bases from J; bases unmatched to any gene: 4. CDR3 length equals 14 residues. In germline, CDR1 is MDHEN, CDR2 SYDVKM. Supplemented by reference TRBV28 and TRBJ2-7, the full variable domain reads DVKVTQSSRYLVKRTGEKVFLECVQDMDHENMFWYRQDPGLGLRLIYFSYDVKMKEKGDIPEGYSVSREKKERFSLILESASTNQTSMYLCASSSPGQGYEQYFGPGTRLTVT.